The 22 T cell receptor beta chains listed next were all sequenced from one sample in a study of T cell changes during pregnancy in multiple sclerosis. Method: immunoSEQ multiplex PCR; TCRdb's copy keeps in-frame clones and lacks some. The sample holds 75,000 to 95,000 clones, roughly nine tenths seen once. Source: peripheral blood, taken in the first trimester of pregnancy. All receptors come from a female donor with multiple sclerosis, enrolled in a pregnancy study.

Note on this clone: At one end the junction does not follow the germline gene, possibly because of a read error. The rearrangement joins TRBV19 to TRBJ1-4, with D possibly matching TRBD1 (5 bases). CDR1 is LNHDA, CDR2 SQIVND, per germline (reference sequence). The length of the CDR3 is 10 residues. DNA for the CDR3: TGTGCCAGTGGTATGGGGCGGCTGTTTTTT. As protein: CASGMGRLFF. Looking up the rest from reference TRBV19 and TRBJ1-4 gives the full variable domain: DGGITQSPKYLFRKEGQNVTLSCEQNLNHDAMYWYRQDPGQGLRLIYYSQIVNDFQKGDIAEGYSVSREKKESFPLTVTSAQKNPTAFYLCASGMGRLFFGSGTQLSVL.

The chain employs TRBV7-8 and TRBJ2-7, with D possibly TRBD2 on 5 matching bases. Trimming left V 0 bases short and J 7 bases short, with 10 bases between. Germline V gives CDR1 SGHVS, CDR2 FQNEAQ. The CDR3 runs to 13 residues. The DNA for the CDR3 is TGTGCCAGCAGCTTAGCGGGAGCTCGGGAGCAGTACTTC. Amino acid sequence: CASSLAGAREQYF. Full variable domain (outside the CDR3, taken from reference TRBV7-8 and TRBJ2-7): GAGVSQSPRYKVAKRGQDVALRCDPISGHVSLFWYQQALGQGPEFLTYFQNEAQLDKSGLPSDRFFAERPEGSVSTLKIQRTQQEDSAVYLCASSLAGAREQYFGPGTRLTVT.

The CDR3 protein is CAGRGFAGNTIYF. CDR3 nucleotide sequence: TGTGCCGGAAGAGGTTTCGCTGGAAACACCATATATTTT. This chain links TRBV2 with TRBJ1-3; D is undetermined. V lost 11 bases and J lost 2, with 13 bases in between. Per the germline V gene, CDR1 is SNHLY and CDR2 is FYNNEI. The CDR3 contains 13 residues.

The chain links TRBV27 to TRBJ1-1, with a weak D call TRBD1 (6 bases). The V gene's germline CDR1 is MNHEY and CDR2 SMNVEV (reference sequence). The CDR3 is 15 amino acids. V lost 0 bases, J lost 5 bases, and 13 bases lay in between. This chain's CDR3 is CASSLSQGLQTEAFF. CDR3 nucleotides: TGTGCCAGCAGTTTATCTCAGGGGCTGCAGACTGAAGCTTTCTTT.

This chain connects TRBV9 to TRBJ1-2, with unresolved D. The CDR3 runs to 15 residues. In germline, CDR1 is SGDLS, CDR2 YYNGEE. Deletions cut 2 bases from V and 2 bases from J, with 13 bases between. CDR3 residues: CASSVSQTQNYGYTF. Written as DNA, the CDR3 is TGTGCCAGCAGCGTGTCACAGACCCAGAACTATGGCTACACCTTC.

The genes are TRBV28 and TRBJ1-1; unclear D gene. Germline lookup yields CDR1 MDHEN and CDR2 SYDVKM. With 2 bases removed from V and 4 bases from J, the gap between germline ends came to 11 bases. This CDR3 region has 14 residues. The CDR3: CASSLGGLGTEAFF. Written as DNA, the CDR3 is TGTGCCAGCAGTTTAGGAGGGCTGGGCACTGAAGCTTTCTTT.

The J gene is TRBJ1-2, the V gene TRBV29-1; 10 nucleotides align to TRBD1. This CDR3 spans 14 amino acids. Germline trimming cut 6 bases from V and 3 bases from J; bases unmatched to any gene: 7. CDR1 is SQVTM, CDR2 ANQGSEA, per germline. Here the CDR3 reads CSVPGGTGDYGYTF. DNA of the CDR3: TGCAGCGTGCCGGGCGGGACAGGGGACTATGGCTACACCTTC.

This clone occurred a few times. The chain carries TRBV9 and TRBJ1-1, with 7 bases lining up with TRBD1. With V trimmed by 0 bases and J by 2 bases, 7 bases remained unmatched. This CDR3 is built from 16 residues. Germline loops: CDR1 SGDLS, CDR2 YYNGEE. The CDR3 here is CASSVDSTGYNTEAFF. The CDR3 region has the DNA TGTGCCAGCAGCGTAGATTCGACAGGGTATAACACTGAAGCTTTCTTT.

The V and J genes are TRBV29-1 and TRBJ2-1; no reliable D call. Deletions cut 4 bases from V and 7 bases from J, with 8 bases between. Germline V gives CDR1 SQVTM, CDR2 ANQGSEA. There are 11 residues in the CDR3. The CDR3 sequence is CSVGFGNEQFF. Here the CDR3 DNA reads TGCAGCGTTGGGTTCGGTAATGAGCAGTTCTTC.

The chain has TRBV7-6 and TRBJ1-3, with 9 bases identical to TRBD1. J gave up 4 bases and V 5 bases, and 9 bases lay outside the gene matches. This CDR3 contains 16 residues. Germline V gene lookup returns CDR1 SGHVS and CDR2 FNYEAQ. The CDR3 DNA follows: TGTGCCAGCAGCAACCGGGACAGGGTCTTCGGAAACACCATATATTTT. Its protein is CASSNRDRVFGNTIYF.

This chain links TRBV28 with TRBJ1-1; D ambiguous. Trimming removed 8 bases from V and 4 bases from J, with 17 bases in between. Germline assignment: CDR1 MDHEN and CDR2 SYDVKM. The CDR3 covers 14 residues. CDR3 DNA: TGTGCCAGCTCCCGGGGTGGGGTTTCCACTGAAGCTTTCTTT. Protein: CASSRGGVSTEAFF.

J is TRBJ2-1 and V is TRBV7-7; 8 bases align to TRBD1. CDR3 length: 15 residues. The germline gives CDR1 SSHAT, CDR2 FNYEAQ (reference sequence). Unmatched junction bases numbered 8, after V lost 5 bases and J lost 5 bases. In nucleotides, the CDR3 is TGTGCCAGCAGCCCTCGGCAGGGGGCCCACAATGAGCAGTTCTTC. Translated, it gives CASSPRQGAHNEQFF.

V is TRBV11-2 and J is TRBJ1-2, with 7 positions matching TRBD1. With V trimmed by 5 bases and J by 5 bases, 11 bases remained unmatched. The germline V gene has CDR1 SGHAT and CDR2 FQNNGV. The CDR3 totals 15 residues. The CDR3 region is CASSPTGRFEYGYTF. CDR3 in DNA: TGTGCCAGCAGCCCGACAGGGAGGTTTGAGTATGGCTACACCTTC.

The chain has TRBV5-1 and TRBJ1-1; possible D gene TRBD1, 5 bases. V shed 0 bases and J shed 1 base, with 10 bases lying between them. Germline values: CDR1 SGHRS, CDR2 YFSETQ. The CDR3 contains 15 residues. CDR3 in amino acids: CASSLDGARNTEAFF. CDR3 DNA: TGCGCCAGCAGCTTGGATGGGGCGAGGAACACTGAAGCTTTCTTT.

The chain links TRBV18 to TRBJ1-1; a possible D gene is TRBD1 (5 bases). CDR3 size: 15 residues. CDR1 is KGHSH, CDR2 LQKENI, per germline. Trimming removed 1 base from V and 5 bases from J, with 14 bases in between. This CDR3 reads CASSPRGGMETEAFF. The DNA of the CDR3 is TGTGCCAGCTCACCACGGGGGGGGATGGAAACTGAAGCTTTCTTT.

The chain recombines TRBV28 with TRBJ2-7; TRBD1 aligns across 9 bases. The J segment lost 5 bases and the V segment lost 6 bases, leaving 11 bases of the junction unmatched. In germline, CDR1 is MDHEN, CDR2 SYDVKM. This CDR3 spans 15 amino acids. CDR3 sequence reads: CASSRTGTGTDEQYF. CDR3 nucleotides: TGTGCCAGCAGCCGTACCGGGACAGGGACCGACGAGCAGTACTTC.

This chain links TRBV25-1 with TRBJ2-7, with unresolved D. In germline, CDR1 is MGHDK, CDR2 SYGVNS. The CDR3 runs 12 residues. V lost 6 bases to trimming and J lost 6 bases, with 12 bases between them. CDR3 sequence (DNA): TGTGCCAGCAGAGAGGCTGGTGGCGAGCAGTACTTC. The encoded protein is CASREAGGEQYF.

The chain has TRBV4-1 and TRBJ1-4; TRBD1 matches at 9 bases. Losses at the gene ends were 4 bases for V and 5 bases for J; bases not matched to a gene: 5. The CDR3 covers 15 residues. Germline lookup yields CDR1 MGHRA and CDR2 YSYEKL. CDR3 protein: CASSLTGTGNEKLFF. The CDR3 region has the DNA TGCGCCAGCAGCCTAACCGGGACAGGGAATGAAAAACTGTTTTTT.

The chain has TRBV14 and TRBJ1-2; 7 bases align to TRBD1. V dropped 4 bases and J dropped 7; count of bases not matched to a gene: 9. The CDR3 spans 14 residues. Germline V gene lookup returns CDR1 SGHDN and CDR2 FVKESK. The CDR3 protein is CASSRIMTGSGYTF. The CDR3 DNA reads as TGTGCCAGCAGCCGCATAATGACAGGGAGTGGCTACACCTTC.

The rearrangement joins TRBV25-1 to TRBJ2-6; D is possibly TRBD2 (5 bases). Trimming removed 7 bases at V and 0 bases at J, with 16 bases between. Germline CDR1 and CDR2: MGHDK and SYGVNS. The CDR3 is made up of 17 amino acids. The CDR3 loop reads CASISARGGSGANVLTF. CDR3 bases: TGTGCCAGCATATCGGCCCGTGGAGGCTCTGGGGCCAACGTCCTGACTTTC.

The V gene is TRBV7-9, the J gene TRBJ2-7; TRBD2 matches 13 bases. J was trimmed by 2 bases and V by 2 bases; bases with no gene match: 3. Germline V lookup: CDR1 SEHNR, CDR2 FQNEAQ (reference sequence). The CDR3 is 16 residues long. The CDR3 nucleotides are TGTGCCAGCAGCTTAAAGACTAGCGGGAGGACCTACGAGCAGTACTTC. Translated: CASSLKTSGRTYEQYF.

The gene calls are TRBV2 and TRBJ2-7; the match to TRBD1 covers 8 bases. J lost 5 bases, V lost 1 base, and 4 bases had no gene match. Germline V CDR1 and CDR2: SNHLY, FYNNEI. This CDR3 is built from 14 residues. In nucleotides, the CDR3 is TGTGCCAGCAGTGAAGGGACAGGGTCAAACGAGCAGTACTTC. It specifies CASSEGTGSNEQYF.